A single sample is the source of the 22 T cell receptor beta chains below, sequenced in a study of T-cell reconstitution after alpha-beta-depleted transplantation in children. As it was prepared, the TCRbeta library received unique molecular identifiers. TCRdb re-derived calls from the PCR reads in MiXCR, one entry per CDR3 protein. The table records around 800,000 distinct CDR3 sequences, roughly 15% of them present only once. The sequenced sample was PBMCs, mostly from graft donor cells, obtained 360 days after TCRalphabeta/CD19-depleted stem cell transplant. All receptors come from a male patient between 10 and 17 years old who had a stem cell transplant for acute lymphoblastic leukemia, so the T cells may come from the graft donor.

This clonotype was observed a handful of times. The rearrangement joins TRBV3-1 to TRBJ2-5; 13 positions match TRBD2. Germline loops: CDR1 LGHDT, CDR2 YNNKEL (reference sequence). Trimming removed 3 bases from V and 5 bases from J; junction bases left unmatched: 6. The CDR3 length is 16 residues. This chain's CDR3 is CASSQGTSGMVETQYF. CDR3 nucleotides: TGTGCCAGCAGCCAGGGGACTAGCGGGATGGTGGAGACCCAGTACTTC.

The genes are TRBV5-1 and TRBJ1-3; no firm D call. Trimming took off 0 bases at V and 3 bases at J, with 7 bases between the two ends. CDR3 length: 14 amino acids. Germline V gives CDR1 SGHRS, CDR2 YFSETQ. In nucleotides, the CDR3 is TGCGCCAGCAGCTTGGATACTCTTGGAAACACCATATATTTT. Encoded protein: CASSLDTLGNTIYF.

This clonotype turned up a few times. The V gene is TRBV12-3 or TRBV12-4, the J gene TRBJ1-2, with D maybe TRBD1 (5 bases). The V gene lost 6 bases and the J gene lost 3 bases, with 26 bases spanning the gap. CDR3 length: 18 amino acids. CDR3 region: CASSHKDKGRPRDYGYTF. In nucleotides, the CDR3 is TGTGCCAGCAGCCACAAGGACAAAGGCCGCCCTAGGGACTATGGCTACACCTTC.

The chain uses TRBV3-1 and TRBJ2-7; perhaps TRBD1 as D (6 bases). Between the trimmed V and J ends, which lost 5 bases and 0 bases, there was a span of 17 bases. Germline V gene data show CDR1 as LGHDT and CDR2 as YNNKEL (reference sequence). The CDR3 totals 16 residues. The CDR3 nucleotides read TGTGCCAGCAGCAAGGAAGGAGACAGGTCCTCCTACGAGCAGTACTTC. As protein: CASSKEGDRSSYEQYF.

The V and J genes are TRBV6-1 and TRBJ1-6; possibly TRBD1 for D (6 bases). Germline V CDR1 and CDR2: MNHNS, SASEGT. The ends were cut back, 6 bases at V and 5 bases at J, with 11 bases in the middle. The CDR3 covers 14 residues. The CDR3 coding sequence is TGTGCCAGCAGCACGACAGGAGATAATTCACCCCTCCACTTT. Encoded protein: CASSTTGDNSPLHF.

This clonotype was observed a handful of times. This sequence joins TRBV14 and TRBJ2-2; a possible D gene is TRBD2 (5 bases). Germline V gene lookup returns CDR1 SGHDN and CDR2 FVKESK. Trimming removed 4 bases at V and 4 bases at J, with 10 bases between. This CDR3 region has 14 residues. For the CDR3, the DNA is TGTGCCAGCAGCCCCCTGGGGAGCACCGGGGAGCTGTTTTTT. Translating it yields CASSPLGSTGELFF.

CDR3 sequence: CASSFLGRYSLAGGPSADTQYF. CDR3 DNA: TGCGCCAGCAGCTTTCTGGGTCGCTATAGCCTAGCGGGAGGGCCGAGCGCAGATACGCAGTATTTT. The chain employs TRBV5-1 and TRBJ2-3; TRBD2 aligns across 12 bases. Germline trimming cut 2 bases from V and 4 bases from J; bases unmatched to any gene: 23. The CDR3 loop spans 22 amino acids. In germline, CDR1 is SGHRS, CDR2 YFSETQ.

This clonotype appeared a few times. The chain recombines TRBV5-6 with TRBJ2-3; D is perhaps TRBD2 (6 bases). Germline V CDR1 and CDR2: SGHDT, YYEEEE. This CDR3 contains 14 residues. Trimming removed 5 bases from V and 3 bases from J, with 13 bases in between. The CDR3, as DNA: TGTGCCAGCAGTCGAGGTGGGAGGACAGATACGCAGTATTTT. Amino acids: CASSRGGRTDTQYF. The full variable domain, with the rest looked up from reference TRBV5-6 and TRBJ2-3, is DAGVTQSPTHLIKTRGQQVTLRCSPKSGHDTVSWYQQALGQGPQFIFQYYEEEERQRGNFPDRFSGHQFPNYSSELNVNALLLGDSALYLCASSRGGRTDTQYFGPGTRLTVL.

CDR3 loop: CASSQVPQVFNTEAFF. The CDR3 DNA is TGCGCCAGCAGCCAGGTCCCTCAGGTCTTCAACACTGAAGCTTTCTTT. The chain couples TRBV4-1 to TRBJ1-1; D gene ambiguous. The ends were cut back, 3 bases at V and 2 bases at J, with 16 bases in the middle. CDR1 is MGHRA, CDR2 YSYEKL, per germline. The CDR3 extends over 16 amino acids.

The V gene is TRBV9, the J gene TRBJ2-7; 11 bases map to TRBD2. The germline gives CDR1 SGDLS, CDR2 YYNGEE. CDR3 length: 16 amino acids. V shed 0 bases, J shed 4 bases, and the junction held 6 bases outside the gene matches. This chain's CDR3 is CASSVGSTSGMYEQYF. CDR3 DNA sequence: TGTGCCAGCAGCGTAGGGTCGACTAGCGGGATGTACGAGCAGTACTTC.

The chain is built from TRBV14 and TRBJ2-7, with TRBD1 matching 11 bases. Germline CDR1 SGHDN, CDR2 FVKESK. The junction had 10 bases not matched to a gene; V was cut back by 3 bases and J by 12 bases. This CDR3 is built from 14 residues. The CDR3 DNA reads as TGTGCCAGCAGCCATGAGTGGACAGGGGGCCTTTGGTACTTC. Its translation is CASSHEWTGGLWYF.

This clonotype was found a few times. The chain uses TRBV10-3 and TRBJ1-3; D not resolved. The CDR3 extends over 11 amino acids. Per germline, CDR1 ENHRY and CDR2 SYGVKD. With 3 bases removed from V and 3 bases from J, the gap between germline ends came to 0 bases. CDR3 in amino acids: CAISDGNTIYF. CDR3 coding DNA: TGTGCCATCAGTGATGGAAACACCATATATTTT.

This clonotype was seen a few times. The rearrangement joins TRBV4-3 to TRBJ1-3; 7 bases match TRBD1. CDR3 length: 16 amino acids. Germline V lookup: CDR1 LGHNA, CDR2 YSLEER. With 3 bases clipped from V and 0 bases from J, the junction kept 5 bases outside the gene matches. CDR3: CASSQGDSLSGNTIYF. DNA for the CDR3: TGCGCCAGCAGCCAGGGGGACAGCCTCTCTGGAAACACCATATATTTT.

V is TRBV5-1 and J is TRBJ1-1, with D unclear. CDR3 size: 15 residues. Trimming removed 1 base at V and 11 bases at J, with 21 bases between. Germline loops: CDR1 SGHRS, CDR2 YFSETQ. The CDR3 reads CASSLNDPKVTAAFF. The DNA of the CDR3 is TGCGCCAGCAGCTTGAACGACCCCAAGGTAACTGCCGCTTTCTTT.

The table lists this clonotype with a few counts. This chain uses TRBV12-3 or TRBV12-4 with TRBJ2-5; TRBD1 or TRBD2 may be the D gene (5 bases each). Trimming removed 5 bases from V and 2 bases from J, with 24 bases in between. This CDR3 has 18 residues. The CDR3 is CASSMYRDRVMGQETQYF. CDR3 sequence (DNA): TGTGCCAGCAGTATGTACCGGGACCGGGTCATGGGGCAAGAGACCCAGTACTTC.

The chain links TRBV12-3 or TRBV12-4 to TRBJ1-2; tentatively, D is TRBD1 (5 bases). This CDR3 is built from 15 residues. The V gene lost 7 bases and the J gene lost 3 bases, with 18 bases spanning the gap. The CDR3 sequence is CASKEGTLSHYGYTF. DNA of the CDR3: TGTGCCAGCAAAGAGGGGACTCTCTCCCACTATGGCTACACCTTC.

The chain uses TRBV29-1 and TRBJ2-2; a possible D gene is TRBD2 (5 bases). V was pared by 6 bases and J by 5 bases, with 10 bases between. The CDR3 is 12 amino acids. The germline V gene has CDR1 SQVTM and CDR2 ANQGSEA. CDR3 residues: CSVAGGTGELFF. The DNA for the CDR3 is TGCAGCGTGGCGGGCGGTACCGGGGAGCTGTTTTTT.

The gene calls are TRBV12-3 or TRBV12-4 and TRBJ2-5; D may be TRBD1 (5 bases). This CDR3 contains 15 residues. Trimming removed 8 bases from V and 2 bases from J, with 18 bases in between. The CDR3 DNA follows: TGTGCCAGCCAACAGGCATGGGCCGCACAAGAGACCCAGTACTTC. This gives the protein CASQQAWAAQETQYF.

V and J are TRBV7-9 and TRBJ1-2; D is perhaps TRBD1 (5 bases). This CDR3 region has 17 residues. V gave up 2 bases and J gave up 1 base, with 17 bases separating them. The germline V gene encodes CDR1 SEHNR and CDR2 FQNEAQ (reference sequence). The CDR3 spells CASSLFRAPHRNYGYTF. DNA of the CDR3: TGTGCCAGCAGCTTATTCAGGGCCCCTCATCGTAACTATGGCTACACCTTC.

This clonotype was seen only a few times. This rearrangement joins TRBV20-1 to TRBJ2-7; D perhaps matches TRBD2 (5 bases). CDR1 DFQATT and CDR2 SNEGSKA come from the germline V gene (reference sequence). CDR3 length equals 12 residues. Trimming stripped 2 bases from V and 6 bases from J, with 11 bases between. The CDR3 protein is CSARKTRVEQYF. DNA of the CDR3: TGCAGTGCTAGAAAGACGAGGGTCGAGCAGTACTTC.

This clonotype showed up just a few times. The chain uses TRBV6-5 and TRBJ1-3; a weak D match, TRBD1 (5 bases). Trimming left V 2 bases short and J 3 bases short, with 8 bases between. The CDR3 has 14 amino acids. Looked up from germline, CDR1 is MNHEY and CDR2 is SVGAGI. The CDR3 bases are TGTGCCAGCAGTTACACCAGGGATGGAAACACCATATATTTT. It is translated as CASSYTRDGNTIYF.

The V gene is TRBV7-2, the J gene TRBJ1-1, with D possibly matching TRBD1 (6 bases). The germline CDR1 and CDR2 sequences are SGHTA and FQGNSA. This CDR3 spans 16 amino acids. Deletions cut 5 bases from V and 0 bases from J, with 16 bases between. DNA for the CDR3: TGTGCCAGCAGCCTTGTCTGGGACATAATGAACACTGAAGCTTTCTTT. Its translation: CASSLVWDIMNTEAFF.